The rows below give T cell receptor beta chains drawn from one sample of a study of T cell responses to AZD1222 COVID-19 vaccine. Sequencing used immunoSEQ multiplex PCR; TCRdb keeps in-frame clones, though not all of them. Of over 100,000 clones in the sample, 75% to 90% are singletons; the top ten hold 2.5% to 4%. The sample here was peripheral blood, taken on day 0 of AZD1222 vaccination. Receptors were obtained from an adult in good health. CDR3s include the opening cysteine and the closing phenylalanine or tryptophan. A D gene is named only where the DNA matches it firmly. Expanded clones get a size class; other rows say once, few or many, or leave the size out.

TRBV25-1	13	TRBJ1-1	.	.	TGTGCCAGCAGTGAACCTGACCTGGCTGAAGCTTTCTTT	CASSEPDLAEAFF
TRBV28	15	TRBJ1-2	.	.	TGTGCCAGCAGTCCCGGGAGGAGGGCTAACTATGGCTACACCTTC	CASSPGRRANYGYTF
TRBV24-1	16	TRBJ2-7	.	.	TGTGCCACCAGTGATTTCCCCACAGGCCGCTCCTACGAGCAGTACTTC	CATSDFPTGRSYEQYF
TRBV27	13	TRBJ1-4	TRBD1	once	TGTGCCAGCAGTTTAAGGACAGGGAAAAAACTGTTTTTT	CASSLRTGKKLFF
TRBV6-4	18	TRBJ1-5	TRBD1	once	TGTGCCAGCAAGACCCAGTCCGCAAGACAGGGGAGCAATCAGCCCCAGCATTTT	CASKTQSARQGSNQPQHF
TRBV14	13	TRBJ1-1	TRBD1	.	TGTGCCAGCAGCTGGACAGGGGGGAGTGAAGCTTTCTTT	CASSWTGGSEAFF
TRBV15	14	TRBJ2-2	.	.	TGTGCCACCAGCAGACGTACGAAGGCCGGGGAGCTGTTTTTT	CATSRRTKAGELFF
TRBV6-2/TRBV6-3	14	TRBJ1-1	.	.	TGTGCCAGCAGTTACGGGGGTCTAGGGACTGAAGCTTTCTTT	CASSYGGLGTEAFF
TRBV27	14	TRBJ1-5	.	.	TGTGCCAGCAGTTTTGGGGCAGGCCGTCAGCCCCAGCATTTT	CASSFGAGRQPQHF
TRBV30	16	TRBJ1-2	.	once	TGTGCCTGGAGTTCTGGGACACTTAGGGTTGATTATGGCTACACCTTC	CAWSSGTLRVDYGYTF
TRBV19	16	TRBJ1-6	TRBD1	once	TGTGCCAGTACCCGGGGCAGGGGGCAATTCGGTTCACCCCTCCACTTT	CASTRGRGQFGSPLHF
TRBV5-6	15	TRBJ2-7	TRBD2	.	TGTGCCAGCAGTCTCTCATGGCGGGAGGCCTACGAGCAGTACTTC	CASSLSWREAYEQYF
TRBV6-6	12	TRBJ2-7	TRBD1	.	TGTGCCACCCGGGACAGGGCCTACGAGCAGTACTTC	CATRDRAYEQYF
TRBV7-9	15	TRBJ2-2	TRBD1	.	TGTGCCAGCAGCCCCCTCCGACAGGGCCCCGGGGAGCTGTTTTTT	CASSPLRQGPGELFF
TRBV9	16	TRBJ2-3	.	once	TGTGCCAGCAGCGTAGCTTCGTGGGAGCGCACAGATACGCAGTATTTT	CASSVASWERTDTQYF
TRBV9	15	TRBJ1-4	TRBD1	.	TGTGCCAGCAGCCTTAGCGGGACAGGGAATGAAAAACTGTTTTTT	CASSLSGTGNEKLFF
TRBV3-1/TRBV3-2	12	TRBJ2-7	.	.	TGTGCCAGCAGCCAGACTATCTACGAGCAGTACTTC	CASSQTIYEQYF
TRBV9	14	TRBJ1-2	.	.	TGTGCCAGCAGCGAGGGTGGCAGGGTCAATGGCTACACCTTC	CASSEGGRVNGYTF
TRBV5-1	15	TRBJ1-4	.	.	TGCGCCAGCAGCTCGACGGACCCAACTAATGAAAAACTGTTTTTT	CASSSTDPTNEKLFF
TRBV18	13	TRBJ1-4	.	.	TGTGCCAGCTCATTAAGGGTGGACGAAAAACTGTTTTTT	CASSLRVDEKLFF
TRBV7-6	17	TRBJ1-6	.	few	TGTGCCAGCAGCCCTGTATCAGTGAGCTCCTATAATTCACCCCTCCACTTT	CASSPVSVSSYNSPLHF
TRBV18	13	TRBJ1-4	.	.	TGTGCCAGCTCACCCAGGGGTTTTGAAAAACTGTTTTTT	CASSPRGFEKLFF
TRBV6-5	13	TRBJ1-1	TRBD1	.	TGTGCCAGCAGAGATCCAGGGGGCTTGACCGCTTTCTTT	CASRDPGGLTAFF
TRBV7-2	13	TRBJ1-1	.	.	TGTGCCAGCAGCCCATGGGGTAGCACTGAAGCTTTCTTT	CASSPWGSTEAFF
TRBV3-1/TRBV3-2	14	TRBJ2-7	TRBD2	.	TGTGCCAGCCGGCCTAGCGGGAGCTCCTACGAGCAGTACTTC	CASRPSGSSYEQYF
TRBV27	17	TRBJ1-1	.	.	TGTGCCAGCAGTTTGCGTTCTTGGTCCCTCCGGAGCTTTGAAGCTTTCTTT	CASSLRSWSLRSFEAFF
TRBV5-6	12	TRBJ2-3	.	.	TGTGCCAGCAGCTACTCCCCAGATACGCAGTATTTT	CASSYSPDTQYF
TRBV19	12	TRBJ1-2	.	once	TGTGCCAGTAGTATTCCGGGTTGGGGCTACACCTTC	CASSIPGWGYTF
TRBV27	14	TRBJ2-1	.	few	TGTGCCAGCACCTTTAGAACGGGATACAATGAGCAGTTCTTC	CASTFRTGYNEQFF
TRBV5-1	12	TRBJ1-4	.	.	TGCGCCAGCAAACAGGGCAATGAAAAACTGTTTTTT	CASKQGNEKLFF
TRBV7-6	14	TRBJ1-3	.	.	TGTGCCAGCAGCGTCAGCGGCTTTGGAAACACCATATATTTT	CASSVSGFGNTIYF
TRBV6-5	13	TRBJ2-7	.	.	TGTGCCAGCAGGAACCAATTGGGCTACGAGCAGTACTTC	CASRNQLGYEQYF
TRBV9	14	TRBJ2-7	.	.	TGTGCCAGCAGCGTAGGTAGGGGGACCTACAAGCAGTACTTC	CASSVGRGTYKQYF
TRBV14	16	TRBJ1-1	.	.	TGTGCCAGCAGCCAAGGACCGGGACGGCAGTACACTGAAGCTTTCTTT	CASSQGPGRQYTEAFF
TRBV9	14	TRBJ2-5	.	.	TGTGCCAGCAGCGCTGACCTCTACCAAGAGACCCAGTACTTC	CASSADLYQETQYF
TRBV7-8	14	TRBJ1-2	.	.	TGTGCCAGCAGCCCAACAGGGAATAACTATGGCTACACCTTC	CASSPTGNNYGYTF
TRBV6-5	11	TRBJ2-5	.	.	TGTGCCAGCAGTCCGGGGGAGACCCAGTACTTC	CASSPGETQYF
TRBV27	16	TRBJ1-2	.	.	TGTGCCAGCAGTGCGCTACCGGACAGATCCAACTATGGCTACACCTTC	CASSALPDRSNYGYTF
TRBV5-6	15	TRBJ2-7	TRBD1	.	TGTGCCAGCAGCTCCGACAGGGGGCGGGTATACGAGCAGTACTTC	CASSSDRGRVYEQYF
TRBV7-3	15	TRBJ2-5	TRBD2	.	TGTGCCAGCAGCTTCGGGACTAGCGGGAGACAGACCCAGTACTTC	CASSFGTSGRQTQYF
TRBV4-3	17	TRBJ1-2	.	.	TGCGCCAGCAGCCAGGAAGGGACCGGAGGCTCCGGCTATGGCTACACCTTC	CASSQEGTGGSGYGYTF
TRBV6-2/TRBV6-3	15	TRBJ2-7	TRBD1	.	TGTGCCAGCAGCCTTGGACAGGGGATAAGGTACGAGCAGTACTTC	CASSLGQGIRYEQYF
TRBV7-2	13	TRBJ1-1	TRBD1	.	TGTGCCAGCAGCTTGACAGGGACCACTGAAGCTTTCTTT	CASSLTGTTEAFF
TRBV5-1	14	TRBJ2-2	TRBD1	.	TGCGCCAGTCTTCCGGGACAGGGTACCGGGGAGCTGTTTTTT	CASLPGQGTGELFF
TRBV11-2	13	TRBJ2-7	TRBD2	few	TGTGCCAGCAGCTTAGGCGGGAGCTACGAGCAGTACTTC	CASSLGGSYEQYF
TRBV9	16	TRBJ1-6	.	.	TGTGCCAGCAGTCCCCGGGCGGGCTCCTATAATTCACCCCTCCACTTT	CASSPRAGSYNSPLHF
TRBV13	15	TRBJ2-7	TRBD2	.	TGTGCCAGCAGCTTAACTAGCGGTCGCTCCTACGAGCAGTACTTC	CASSLTSGRSYEQYF
TRBV27	15	TRBJ2-3	.	.	TGTGCCAGCAGTGTAACCGGGACTTACACAGATACGCAGTATTTT	CASSVTGTYTDTQYF
TRBV20-1	14	TRBJ1-4	.	once	TGCAGTGCTAGTTCCGGGGCGGGTCAGGAAAAACTGTTTTTT	CSASSGAGQEKLFF
TRBV6-1	15	TRBJ1-4	.	few	TGTGCCAGCACTGAAAGGGCAGGACAGAATGAAAAACTGTTTTTT	CASTERAGQNEKLFF
TRBV27	14	TRBJ1-5	TRBD1	.	TGTGCCAGCAGTTTGCAGGGGGTGAGGCAGCCCCAGCATTTT	CASSLQGVRQPQHF
TRBV6-4	14	TRBJ1-4	.	.	TGTCGTCCAGCAGGGAAATGGGGATATGAAAAACTGTTTTTT	CRPAGKWGYEKLFF
TRBV3-1/TRBV3-2	14	TRBJ1-6	.	.	TGTACGACCCCTATGGGCAGGGACATTTCACCCCTCCACTTT	CTTPMGRDISPLHF
TRBV9	13	TRBJ1-5	.	.	TGTGCCAGCAGCGAGCAGGGATCTCAGCCCCAGCATTTT	CASSEQGSQPQHF